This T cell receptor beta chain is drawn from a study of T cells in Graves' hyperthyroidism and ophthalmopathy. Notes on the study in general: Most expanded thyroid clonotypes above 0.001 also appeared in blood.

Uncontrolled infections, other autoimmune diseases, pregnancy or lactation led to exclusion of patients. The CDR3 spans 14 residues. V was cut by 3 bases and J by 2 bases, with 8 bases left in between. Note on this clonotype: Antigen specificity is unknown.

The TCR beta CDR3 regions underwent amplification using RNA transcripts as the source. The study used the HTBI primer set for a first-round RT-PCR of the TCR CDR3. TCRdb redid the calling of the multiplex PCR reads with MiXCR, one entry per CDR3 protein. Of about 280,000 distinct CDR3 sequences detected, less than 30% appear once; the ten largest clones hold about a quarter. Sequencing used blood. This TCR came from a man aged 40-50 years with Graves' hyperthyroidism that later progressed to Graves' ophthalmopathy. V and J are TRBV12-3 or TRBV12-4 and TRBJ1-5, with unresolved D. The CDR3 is CASSFAQGNQPQHF. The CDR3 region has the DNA TGTGCCAGCAGTTTTGCACAAGGCAATCAGCCCCAGCATTTT.